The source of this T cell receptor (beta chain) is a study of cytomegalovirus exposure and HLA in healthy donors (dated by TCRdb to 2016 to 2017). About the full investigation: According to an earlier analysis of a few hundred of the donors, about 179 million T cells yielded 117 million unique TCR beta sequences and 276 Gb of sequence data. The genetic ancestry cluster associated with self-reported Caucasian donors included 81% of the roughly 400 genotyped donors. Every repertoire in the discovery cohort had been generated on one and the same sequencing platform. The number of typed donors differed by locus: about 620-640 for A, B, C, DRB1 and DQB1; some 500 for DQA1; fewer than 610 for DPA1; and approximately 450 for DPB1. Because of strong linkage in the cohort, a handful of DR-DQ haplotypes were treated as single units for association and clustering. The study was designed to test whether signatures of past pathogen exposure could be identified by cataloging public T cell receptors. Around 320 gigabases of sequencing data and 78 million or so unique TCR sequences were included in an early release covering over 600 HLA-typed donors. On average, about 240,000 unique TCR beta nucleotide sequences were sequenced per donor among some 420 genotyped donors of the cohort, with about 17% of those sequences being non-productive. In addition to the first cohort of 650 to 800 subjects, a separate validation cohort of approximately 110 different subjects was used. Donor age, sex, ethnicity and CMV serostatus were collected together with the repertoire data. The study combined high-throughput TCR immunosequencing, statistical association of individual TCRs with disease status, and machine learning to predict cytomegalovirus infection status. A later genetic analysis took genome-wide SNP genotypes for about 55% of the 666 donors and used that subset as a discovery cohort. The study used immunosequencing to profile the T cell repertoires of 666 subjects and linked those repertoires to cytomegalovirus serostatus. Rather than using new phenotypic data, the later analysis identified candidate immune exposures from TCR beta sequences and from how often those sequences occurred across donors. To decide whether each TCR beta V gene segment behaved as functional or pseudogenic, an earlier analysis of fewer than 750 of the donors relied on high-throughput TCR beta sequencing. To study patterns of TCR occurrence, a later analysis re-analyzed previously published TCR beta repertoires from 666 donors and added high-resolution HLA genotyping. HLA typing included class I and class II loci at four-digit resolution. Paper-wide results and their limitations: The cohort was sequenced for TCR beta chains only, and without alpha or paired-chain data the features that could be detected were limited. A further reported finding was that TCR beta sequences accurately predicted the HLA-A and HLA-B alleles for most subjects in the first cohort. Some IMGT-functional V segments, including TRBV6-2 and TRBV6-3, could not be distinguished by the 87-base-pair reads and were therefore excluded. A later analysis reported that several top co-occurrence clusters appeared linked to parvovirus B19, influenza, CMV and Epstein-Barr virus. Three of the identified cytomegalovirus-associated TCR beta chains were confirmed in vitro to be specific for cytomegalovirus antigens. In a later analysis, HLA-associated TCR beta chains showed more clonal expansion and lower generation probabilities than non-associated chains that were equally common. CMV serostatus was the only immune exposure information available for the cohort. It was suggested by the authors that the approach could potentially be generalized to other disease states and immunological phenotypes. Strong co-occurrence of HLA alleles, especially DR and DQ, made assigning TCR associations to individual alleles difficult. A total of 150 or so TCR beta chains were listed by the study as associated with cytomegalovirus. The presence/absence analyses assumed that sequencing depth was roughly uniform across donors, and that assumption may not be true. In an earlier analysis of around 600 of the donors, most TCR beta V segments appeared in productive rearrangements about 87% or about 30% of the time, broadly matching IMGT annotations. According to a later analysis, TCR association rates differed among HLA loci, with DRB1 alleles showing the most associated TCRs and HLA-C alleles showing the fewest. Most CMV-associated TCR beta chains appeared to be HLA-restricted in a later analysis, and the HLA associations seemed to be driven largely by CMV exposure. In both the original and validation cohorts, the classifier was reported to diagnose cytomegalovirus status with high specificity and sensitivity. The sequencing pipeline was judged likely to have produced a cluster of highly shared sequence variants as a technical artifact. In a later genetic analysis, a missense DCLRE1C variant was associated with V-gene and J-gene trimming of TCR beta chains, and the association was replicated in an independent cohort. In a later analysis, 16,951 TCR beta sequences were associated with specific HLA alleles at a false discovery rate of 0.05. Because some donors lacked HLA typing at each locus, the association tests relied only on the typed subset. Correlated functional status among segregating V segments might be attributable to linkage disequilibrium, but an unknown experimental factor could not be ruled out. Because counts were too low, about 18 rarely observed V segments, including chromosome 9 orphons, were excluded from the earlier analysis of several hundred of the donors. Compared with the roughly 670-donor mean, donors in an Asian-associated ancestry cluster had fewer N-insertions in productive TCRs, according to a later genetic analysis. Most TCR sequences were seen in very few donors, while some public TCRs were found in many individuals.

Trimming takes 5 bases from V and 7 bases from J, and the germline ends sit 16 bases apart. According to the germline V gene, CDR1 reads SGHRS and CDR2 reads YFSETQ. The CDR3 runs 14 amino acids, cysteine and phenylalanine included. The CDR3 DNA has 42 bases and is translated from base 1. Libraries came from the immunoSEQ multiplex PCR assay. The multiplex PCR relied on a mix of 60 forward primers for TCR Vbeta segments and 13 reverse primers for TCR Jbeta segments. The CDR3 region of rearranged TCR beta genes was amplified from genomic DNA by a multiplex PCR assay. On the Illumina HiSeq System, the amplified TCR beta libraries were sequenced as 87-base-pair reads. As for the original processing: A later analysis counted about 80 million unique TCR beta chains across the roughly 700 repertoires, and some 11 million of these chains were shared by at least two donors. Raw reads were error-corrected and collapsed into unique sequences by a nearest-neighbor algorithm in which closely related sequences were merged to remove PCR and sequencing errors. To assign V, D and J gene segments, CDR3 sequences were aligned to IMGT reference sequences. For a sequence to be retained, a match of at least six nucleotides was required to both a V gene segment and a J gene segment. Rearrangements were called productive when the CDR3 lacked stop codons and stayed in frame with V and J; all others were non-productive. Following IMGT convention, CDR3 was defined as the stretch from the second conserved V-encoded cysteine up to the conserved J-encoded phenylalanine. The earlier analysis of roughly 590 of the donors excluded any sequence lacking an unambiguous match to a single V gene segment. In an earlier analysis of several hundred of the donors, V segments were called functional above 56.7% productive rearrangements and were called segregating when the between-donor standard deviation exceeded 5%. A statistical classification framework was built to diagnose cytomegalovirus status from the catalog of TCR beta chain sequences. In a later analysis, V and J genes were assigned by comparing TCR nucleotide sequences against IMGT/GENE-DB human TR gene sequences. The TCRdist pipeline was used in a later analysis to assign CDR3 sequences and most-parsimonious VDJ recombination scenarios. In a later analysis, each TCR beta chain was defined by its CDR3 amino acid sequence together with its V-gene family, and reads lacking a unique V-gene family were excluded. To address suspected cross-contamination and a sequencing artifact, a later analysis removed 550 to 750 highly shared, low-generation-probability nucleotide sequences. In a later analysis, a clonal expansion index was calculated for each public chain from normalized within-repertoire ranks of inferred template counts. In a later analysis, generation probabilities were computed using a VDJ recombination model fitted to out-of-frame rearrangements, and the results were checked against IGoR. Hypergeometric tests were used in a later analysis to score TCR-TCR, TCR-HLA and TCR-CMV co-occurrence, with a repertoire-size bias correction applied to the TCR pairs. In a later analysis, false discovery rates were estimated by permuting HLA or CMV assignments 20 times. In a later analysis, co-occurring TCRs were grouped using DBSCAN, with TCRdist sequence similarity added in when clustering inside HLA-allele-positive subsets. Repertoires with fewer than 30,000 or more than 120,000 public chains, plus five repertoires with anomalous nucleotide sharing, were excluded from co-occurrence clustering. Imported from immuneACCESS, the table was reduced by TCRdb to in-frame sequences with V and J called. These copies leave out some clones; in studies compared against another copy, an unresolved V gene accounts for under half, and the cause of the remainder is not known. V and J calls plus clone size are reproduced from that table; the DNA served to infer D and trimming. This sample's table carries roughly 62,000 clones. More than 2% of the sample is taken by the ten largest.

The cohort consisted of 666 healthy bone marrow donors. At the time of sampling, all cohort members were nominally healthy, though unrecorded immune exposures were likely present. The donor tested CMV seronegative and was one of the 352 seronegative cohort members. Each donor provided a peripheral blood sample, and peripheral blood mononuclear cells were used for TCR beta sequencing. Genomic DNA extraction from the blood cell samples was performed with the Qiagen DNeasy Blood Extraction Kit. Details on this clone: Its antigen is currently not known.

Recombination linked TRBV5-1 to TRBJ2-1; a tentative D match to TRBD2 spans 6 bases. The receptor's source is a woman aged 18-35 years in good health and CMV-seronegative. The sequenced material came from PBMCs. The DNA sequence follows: TGCGCCAGCAGAATCTTGGCGGGGCTGAATGAGCAGTTCTTC. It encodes CASRILAGLNEQFF.